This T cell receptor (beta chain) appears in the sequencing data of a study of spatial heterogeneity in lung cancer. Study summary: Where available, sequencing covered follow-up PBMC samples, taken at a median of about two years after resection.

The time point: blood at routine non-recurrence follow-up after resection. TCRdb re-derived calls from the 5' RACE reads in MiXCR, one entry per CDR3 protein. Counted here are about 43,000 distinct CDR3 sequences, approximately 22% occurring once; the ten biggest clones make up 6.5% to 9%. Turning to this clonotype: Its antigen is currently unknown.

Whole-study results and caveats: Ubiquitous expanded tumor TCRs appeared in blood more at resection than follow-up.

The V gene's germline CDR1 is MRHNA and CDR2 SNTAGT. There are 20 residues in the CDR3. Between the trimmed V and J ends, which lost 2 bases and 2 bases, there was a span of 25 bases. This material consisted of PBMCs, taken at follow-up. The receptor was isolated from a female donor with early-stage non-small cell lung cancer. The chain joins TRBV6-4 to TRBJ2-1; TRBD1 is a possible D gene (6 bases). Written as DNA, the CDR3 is TGTGCCAGCAGTGACGGGCAGGAGCCACTGGAAGGGGGAACCTACAATGAGCAGTTCTTC. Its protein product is CASSDGQEPLEGGTYNEQFF.